The 13 T cell receptor beta chains presented below share a single source sample, sequenced in a study of a mutant IDH1 vaccine in newly diagnosed glioma. Regarding time point: baseline, week 1 (first vaccination visit). Indicated treatment: pre-vaccination baseline after standard-of-care therapy. Libraries were prepared by immunoSEQ multiplex PCR; TCRdb keeps only in-frame clonotypes and omits some of them. The sample includes 70,000 or so clones, around 83% of them seen just once. The sample consisted of peripheral blood mononuclear cells (PBMCs), taken from a glioma patient treated with radiotherapy, temozolomide or both. The receptor set was obtained from a woman between 18 and 30 years old with glioma. Some clones in this sample may be carry-over from other donors' samples.

This chain's CDR3 is CASSYSGSQPQHF. The DNA of the CDR3 is TGTGCCAGCAGTTACTCGGGGTCCCAGCCCCAGCATTTT. The chain uses TRBV6-5 and TRBJ1-5, with unresolved D. The CDR3 extends over 13 amino acids. The V end was cut by 0 bases, the J end by 7 bases, with 7 bases between. Germline-derived CDR1 and CDR2 are MNHEY and SVGAGI.

This chain joins TRBV6-1 and TRBJ2-1; no firm D call. Germline CDR1 reads MNHNS; CDR2 reads SASEGT. This CDR3 spans 15 amino acids. V lost 6 bases, J lost 0 bases, and 12 bases lay in between. The CDR3 DNA follows: TGTGCCAGCAGCGCGACGTCGAGCTCCTACAATGAGCAGTTCTTC. Translating gives CASSATSSSYNEQFF.

V usage is TRBV7-2 and J usage is TRBJ2-1; 13 nucleotides line up with TRBD2. This CDR3 has 16 residues. Losses at the gene ends were 3 bases for V and 8 bases for J; bases not matched to a gene: 7. Germline V gene sequence: CDR1 SGHTA, CDR2 FQGNSA. CDR3 sequence reads: CASSFGTSGVGDEQFF. In nucleotides, the CDR3 is TGTGCCAGCAGCTTCGGGACTAGCGGGGTTGGCGATGAGCAGTTCTTC.

V is TRBV25-1 and J is TRBJ2-5; D not resolved. The germline CDR1 and CDR2 sequences are MGHDK and SYGVNS. The CDR3 contains 13 residues. The V end lost 2 bases, the J end lost 7 bases, and 11 bases lay between the germline ends. CDR3 residues: CASSELLTGTQYF. CDR3 coding DNA: TGTGCCAGCAGTGAACTGCTAACGGGGACCCAGTACTTC.

The chain links TRBV7-9 to TRBJ2-3; 14 bases align to TRBD2. Germline V gene sequence: CDR1 SEHNR, CDR2 FQNEAQ (reference sequence). The CDR3 extends over 17 amino acids. The junction had 9 bases not matched to a gene; V was cut back by 5 bases and J by 5 bases. The CDR3 DNA reads TGTGCCAGCAGCCATCCACCGGGACTAGCGGGAGTAGATACGCAGTATTTT. This sequence encodes CASSHPPGLAGVDTQYF.

The J gene is TRBJ1-5, the V gene TRBV2; D unclear. The CDR3 loop spans 14 amino acids. Looked up from germline, CDR1 is SNHLY and CDR2 is FYNNEI. Deletions cut 8 bases from V and 1 base from J, with 12 bases between. The CDR3 DNA sequence: TGTGCCAGCGGCGCTACACAAAGCAATCAGCCCCAGCATTTT. Encoded protein: CASGATQSNQPQHF.

This clone has only a few counts. The chain is built from TRBV6-6 and TRBJ2-1, with D uncertain. Germline V CDR1 and CDR2: MNHNY, SVGAGI (reference sequence). The CDR3 consists of 13 residues. Deletions cut 1 base from V and 3 bases from J, with 4 bases between. This chain's CDR3 is CASSYYLYNEQFF. CDR3 sequence (DNA): TGTGCCAGCAGTTACTACCTCTACAATGAGCAGTTCTTC.

This chain joins TRBV5-6 and TRBJ2-7; D gene unclear. The CDR3 has 13 amino acids. Trimming cost V 0 bases and J 9 bases, with 13 bases left between them. Germline-derived CDR1 and CDR2 are SGHDT and YYEEEE. CDR3 protein: CASSLGRNHGQYF. The CDR3, as DNA: TGTGCCAGCAGCTTGGGACGCAACCATGGGCAGTACTTC.

V and J are TRBV18 and TRBJ1-4; D not resolved. V was trimmed by 2 bases and J by 0 bases, leaving 4 bases between them. CDR3 length: 14 amino acids. The germline CDR1 and CDR2 sequences are KGHSH and LQKENI. Here the CDR3 DNA reads TGTGCCAGCTCACCAGGGGCAACTAATGAAAAACTGTTTTTT. Translation gives CASSPGATNEKLFF.

CDR3 in amino acids: CSAKGMYGYTF. The CDR3 DNA follows: TGCAGTGCTAAGGGGATGTATGGCTACACCTTC. The chain uses TRBV20-1 and TRBJ1-2, with D possibly being TRBD1 (5 bases). The ends were cut back, 4 bases at V and 5 bases at J, with 8 bases in the middle. The V gene's germline CDR1 is DFQATT and CDR2 SNEGSKA (reference sequence). The length of the CDR3 is 11 residues.

The chain employs TRBV2 and TRBJ1-1, with 8 bases aligning to TRBD1. The ends lost 6 bases at V and 5 bases at J; junction bases unmatched: 14. The CDR3 has 16 residues. CDR1 SNHLY and CDR2 FYNNEI come from the germline V gene. This CDR3 is CASRVPGQAKQTEAFF. DNA of the CDR3: TGTGCCAGCAGGGTCCCGGGACAGGCAAAACAGACTGAAGCTTTCTTT.

The chain couples TRBV6-5 to TRBJ1-1, with 9 bases identical to TRBD1. CDR1 is MNHEY, CDR2 SVGAGI, per germline. The V segment lost 7 bases and the J segment 4 bases; nucleotides outside the gene matches: 10. The CDR3 loop spans 15 amino acids. As DNA, the CDR3 is TGTGCCAGCATCAAACAGGGGGCTTTTGGCACTGAAGCTTTCTTT. Its translation: CASIKQGAFGTEAFF.

The chain uses TRBV5-1 and TRBJ2-1, with 7 bases aligning to TRBD2. The trim removed 6 bases at V and 5 bases at J, leaving 8 bases unmatched. Germline CDR1 is SGHRS and CDR2 is YFSETQ. The CDR3 covers 14 residues. The CDR3 here is CASMGGSINNEQFF. CDR3 sequence (DNA): TGCGCCAGCATGGGGGGGTCCATCAACAATGAGCAGTTCTTC.